This TCR beta chain derives from a study of technical replicates of blood from a handful of donors. CDR1 is ENHRY, CDR2 SYGVKD, per germline. Trimming removed 4 bases at V and 2 bases at J, with 12 bases between. CDR3 length equals 15 residues. Some clones are missing from TCRdb's copy, which holds only in-frame ones; the method was immunoSEQ multiplex PCR. This table holds under 95,000 clones, 92% found once. This chain connects TRBV10-3 to TRBJ1-5; tentative D call: TRBD1 (5 bases). Sequences were obtained from T cells isolated from PBMCs. The TCR sequence derives from a human donor in good health. CDR3 region: CAISVGGLGNQPQHF. As DNA, the CDR3 is TGTGCCATCAGTGTGGGGGGATTAGGCAATCAGCCCCAGCATTTT.